This is a list of T cell receptor beta chains from one sample in a study of T cell responses to AZD1222 COVID-19 vaccine. Sequenced by immunoSEQ multiplex PCR; TCRdb stores in-frame clones only, minus some. Here the sample spans 80,000 to 95,000 clones, just over 90% being singletons. This material consisted of peripheral blood, taken on day 0 of AZD1222 vaccination. These receptors were obtained from an adult in good health. Both conserved end residues are part of each CDR3. The D gene is left open where the match is weak. For some rows the clone size is stated as once, few or many, or as a class when expanded; others skip it.

clone_size: few; j_call: TRBJ2-1; d_call: -; v_call: TRBV7-6; cdr3_nt: TGTGCCAGCAGCTTAGAGGGACCTTGGACGGGGTACAATGAGCAGTTCTTC; cdr3_aa: CASSLEGPWTGYNEQFF
clone_size: few; j_call: TRBJ2-5; d_call: -; v_call: TRBV15; cdr3_nt: TGTGCCACCAGCAGAGATTGGGAGACCCAGTACTTC; cdr3_aa: CATSRDWETQYF
clone_size: -; j_call: TRBJ1-3; d_call: -; v_call: TRBV9; cdr3_nt: TGTGCCAGCAGCGAACAAAGCTCTGGAAACACCATATATTTT; cdr3_aa: CASSEQSSGNTIYF
clone_size: -; j_call: TRBJ2-5; d_call: -; v_call: TRBV11-1; cdr3_nt: TGTGCCAGCAGCTTAGCTTCGGGTGCGGAGACCCAGTACTTC; cdr3_aa: CASSLASGAETQYF
clone_size: -; j_call: TRBJ2-7; d_call: -; v_call: TRBV3-1/TRBV3-2; cdr3_nt: TGTGCCAGCAGCCAAAGCCTCCTGGAGCAGTACTTC; cdr3_aa: CASSQSLLEQYF
clone_size: -; j_call: TRBJ2-1; d_call: -; v_call: TRBV5-1; cdr3_nt: TGCGCCAGCAGCTTGGTAGGGAGTCAATTGAGTGAGCAGTTCTTC; cdr3_aa: CASSLVGSQLSEQFF
clone_size: -; j_call: TRBJ2-7; d_call: -; v_call: TRBV5-4; cdr3_nt: TGTGCCAGCAGCATTAGGAACACCGACGAGCAGTACTTC; cdr3_aa: CASSIRNTDEQYF
clone_size: -; j_call: TRBJ2-3; d_call: -; v_call: TRBV15; cdr3_nt: TGTGCCACCAGCGTATACAGGGACACAGATACGCAGTATTTT; cdr3_aa: CATSVYRDTDTQYF
clone_size: -; j_call: TRBJ1-2; d_call: TRBD1; v_call: TRBV5-4; cdr3_nt: TGTGCCAGCAGCTTGAAGGGCAGGGGGCCTTACGCTAACTATGGCTACACCTTC; cdr3_aa: CASSLKGRGPYANYGYTF
clone_size: -; j_call: TRBJ2-1; d_call: TRBD1; v_call: TRBV5-1; cdr3_nt: TGCGCCAGCAGAACCGGGACAGGAGGTAATGAGCAGTTCTTC; cdr3_aa: CASRTGTGGNEQFF
clone_size: -; j_call: TRBJ2-5; d_call: -; v_call: TRBV13; cdr3_nt: TGTGCCAGCAGCTCGCCTCGAAGGGAGACCCAGTACTTC; cdr3_aa: CASSSPRRETQYF
clone_size: -; j_call: TRBJ2-5; d_call: -; v_call: TRBV7-7; cdr3_nt: TGTGCTAGCAGCTTAGCAGGGTACCAAGAGACCCAGTACTTC; cdr3_aa: CASSLAGYQETQYF
clone_size: -; j_call: TRBJ2-7; d_call: -; v_call: TRBV18; cdr3_nt: TGTGCCAGCTCACCACGGGGTTCGGGCGGCTCCTACGAGCAGTACTTC; cdr3_aa: CASSPRGSGGSYEQYF
clone_size: -; j_call: TRBJ2-2; d_call: -; v_call: TRBV15; cdr3_nt: TGTGCCACCAGCCGGGGGTTCGCGAACACCGGGGAGCTGTTTTTT; cdr3_aa: CATSRGFANTGELFF
clone_size: -; j_call: TRBJ1-2; d_call: -; v_call: TRBV28; cdr3_nt: TGTGCCAGCAGTTTACCCTTCCGCAGCCCGAAGAGTGGCTACACCTTC; cdr3_aa: CASSLPFRSPKSGYTF
clone_size: -; j_call: TRBJ2-5; d_call: -; v_call: TRBV5-4; cdr3_nt: TGTGCCAGCAGCTTGGGTCTAACCCAAGAGACCCAGTACTTC; cdr3_aa: CASSLGLTQETQYF